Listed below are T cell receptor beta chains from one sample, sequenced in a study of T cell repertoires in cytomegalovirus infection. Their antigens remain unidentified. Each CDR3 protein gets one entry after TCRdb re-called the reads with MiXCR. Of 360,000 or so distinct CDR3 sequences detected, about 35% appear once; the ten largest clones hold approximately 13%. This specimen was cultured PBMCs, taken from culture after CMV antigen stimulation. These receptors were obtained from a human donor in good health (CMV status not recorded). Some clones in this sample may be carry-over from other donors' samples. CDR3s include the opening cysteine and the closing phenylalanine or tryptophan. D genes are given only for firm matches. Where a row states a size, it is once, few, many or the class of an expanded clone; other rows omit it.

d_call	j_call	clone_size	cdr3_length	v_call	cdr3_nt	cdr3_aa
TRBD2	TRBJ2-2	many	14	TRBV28	TGTGCCACCCTACGGGGGGAGTGGACCGGGGAGCTGTTTTTT	CATLRGEWTGELFF
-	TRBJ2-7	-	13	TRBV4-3	TGCGCCAGCAGCCCGCGATTGGGCGGCGAGCAGTACTTC	CASSPRLGGEQYF
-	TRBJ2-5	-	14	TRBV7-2	TGTGCCAGCAAACATGAGGGGATCAAAGAGACCCAGTACTTC	CASKHEGIKETQYF
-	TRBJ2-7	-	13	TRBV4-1	TGCGCCAGCAGCCAAGAACCCACTTACGAGCAGTACTTC	CASSQEPTYEQYF
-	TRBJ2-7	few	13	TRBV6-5	TGTGCCAGCAGTTTAGCAGCTACCTACGAGCAGTACTTC	CASSLAATYEQYF
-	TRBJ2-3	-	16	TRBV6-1	TGTGCCAGCAGTCCACAGGGCTCACGCGTAGAGCATACGCAGTATTTT	CASSPQGSRVEHTQYF
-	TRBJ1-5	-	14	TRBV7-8	TGTGCCAGCAGCGTGGACAGAAGATATCAGCCCCAGCATTTT	CASSVDRRYQPQHF
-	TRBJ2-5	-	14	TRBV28	TGTGCCAGCAGTTTTCCCCCGGTAAGAGAGACCCAGTACTTC	CASSFPPVRETQYF
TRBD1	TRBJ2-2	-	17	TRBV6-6	TGTGCCAGCAGTTACTCGATGCAGGGGGCGAGAACCGGGGAGCTGTTTTTT	CASSYSMQGARTGELFF
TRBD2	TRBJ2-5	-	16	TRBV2	TGTGCCAGCAGTGACGGGACTAGCGGGCCCCAAGAGACCCAGTACTTC	CASSDGTSGPQETQYF
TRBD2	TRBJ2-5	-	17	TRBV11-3	TGTGCCAGCAGCTCGGTCGGGTCGGGAGGGCCCCGAGAGACCCAGTACTTC	CASSSVGSGGPRETQYF
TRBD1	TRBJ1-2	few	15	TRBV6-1	TGTGCCAGCAGTGAAATTCCAGGGGGCAGCTATGGCTACACCTTC	CASSEIPGGSYGYTF
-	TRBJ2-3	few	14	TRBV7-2	TGTGCCAGCAGCTTAAACGGGGGCCCAGATACGCAGTATTTT	CASSLNGGPDTQYF
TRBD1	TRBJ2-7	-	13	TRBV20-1	TGCAGTGCAAGTCGGCAGGGGGCATACGAGCAGTACTTC	CSASRQGAYEQYF
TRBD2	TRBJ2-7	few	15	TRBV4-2	TGTGCCAGCAGCCATGCATCTAGCGGACCATACGAGCAGTACTTC	CASSHASSGPYEQYF
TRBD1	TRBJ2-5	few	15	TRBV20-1	TGCAGTGCTAGAGATGAACAGGGGTTGTTTGAGACCCAGTACTTC	CSARDEQGLFETQYF
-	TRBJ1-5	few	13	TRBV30	TGTGCCTGGAGTGCGACACTTAATCAGCCCCAGCATTTT	CAWSATLNQPQHF
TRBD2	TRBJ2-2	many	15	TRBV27	TGTGCCAGCGGGAGGGTAGGGGACCTCACCGGGGAGCTGTTTTTT	CASGRVGDLTGELFF
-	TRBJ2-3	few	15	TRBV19	TGTGCCAGTAGTACCATGACAGCAAGCACAGATACGCAGTATTTT	CASSTMTASTDTQYF
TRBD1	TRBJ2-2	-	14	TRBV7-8	TGTGCCACCGGGAGACAGGGGGGGACCGGGGAGCTGTTTTTT	CATGRQGGTGELFF